Listed below are T cell receptor beta chains from one sample, sequenced in a study of blood T cell repertoires in COVID-19. Repertoires were generated with immunoSEQ multiplex PCR, while TCRdb's copy carries only in-frame clones and drops some. The sample yields about 84,000 clones, 70% to 85% seen once. Material: peripheral blood. The receptors derive from a man aged 70 or older with acute or convalescent COVID-19. Both conserved end residues are part of each CDR3. A D gene is named only where the DNA matches it firmly. Clone size is stated in some rows and not others, as once, few, many or a class when expanded.

V,size,D,J,DNA,CDR3
TRBV5-1,NA,TRBD2,TRBJ2-2,TGCGCCAGCAGCTCCGGCGGGGGGCAGACCGGGGAGCTGTTTTTT,CASSSGGGQTGELFF
TRBV7-2,NA,NA,TRBJ2-5,TGTGCCAGCAGCTCCCCCCGAGGGGAGACCCAGTACTTC,CASSSPRGETQYF
TRBV9,NA,TRBD2,TRBJ2-7,TGTGCCGGAGGGACTAGCGGTCGAACCTACGAGCAGTACTTC,CAGGTSGRTYEQYF
TRBV10-1,NA,TRBD1,TRBJ2-2,TGCGCCAGCAGTGGCCGCCGGGACAGGGGACACTACCTCAACACCGGGGAGCTGTTTTTT,CASSGRRDRGHYLNTGELFF
TRBV7-9,few,TRBD1,TRBJ1-4,TGTGCCAGCAGCTTCCCAACGACAGGGAATGGCGAAAAACTGTTTTTT,CASSFPTTGNGEKLFF
TRBV5-1,few,TRBD2,TRBJ2-1,TGCGCCAGCAGCTCCGGGACTAGCGGGAGAACGGAGAATGAGCAGTTCTTC,CASSSGTSGRTENEQFF
TRBV20-1,many,NA,TRBJ1-2,TGCAGCCTACAGGTTAATGGCTACACCTTC,CSLQVNGYTF
TRBV6-5,NA,TRBD1,TRBJ1-1,TGTGCCAGCAGTTTCATACAGGGGGCAGGCACTGAAGCTTTCTTT,CASSFIQGAGTEAFF
TRBV10-1,once,TRBD1,TRBJ2-4,TGCGCCAGCATGAAGGACAGGGGAGGCAAGAAAAACATTCAGTACTTC,CASMKDRGGKKNIQYF
TRBV10-2,NA,NA,TRBJ1-1,TGCGCCAGCGGCCCAGGGTACGTGAACACTGAAGCTTTCTTT,CASGPGYVNTEAFF
TRBV4-1,NA,NA,TRBJ2-5,TGCGCCAGCAGCCAGTGGCGGCAAGAGACCCAGTACTTC,CASSQWRQETQYF
TRBV19,NA,NA,TRBJ1-5,TGTGCCAGCCACTCCGGGGGGTTGCAGCCCCAGCATTTT,CASHSGGLQPQHF
TRBV5-1,NA,NA,TRBJ1-2,TGCGCCAGCAGCTTGGCCGACAGGAACTATGGCTACACCTTC,CASSLADRNYGYTF
TRBV9,once,NA,TRBJ1-2,TGTGCCAGCAATCCCGTCGGGGGAAACAACTATGGCTACACCTTC,CASNPVGGNNYGYTF
TRBV27,NA,TRBD1,TRBJ1-2,TGTGCCAGCAGTATAGACAGGGGGCGAGGTGGCTACACCTTC,CASSIDRGRGGYTF
TRBV5-4,NA,NA,TRBJ1-1,TGTGCCAGCCGCCCCGAAGTGGAGAGAAACACTGAAGCTTTCTTT,CASRPEVERNTEAFF
TRBV6-6,NA,NA,TRBJ2-1,TGTGCCAGCAGTCCTTTGGGGGGAGTGACCTACAATGAGCAGTTCTTC,CASSPLGGVTYNEQFF